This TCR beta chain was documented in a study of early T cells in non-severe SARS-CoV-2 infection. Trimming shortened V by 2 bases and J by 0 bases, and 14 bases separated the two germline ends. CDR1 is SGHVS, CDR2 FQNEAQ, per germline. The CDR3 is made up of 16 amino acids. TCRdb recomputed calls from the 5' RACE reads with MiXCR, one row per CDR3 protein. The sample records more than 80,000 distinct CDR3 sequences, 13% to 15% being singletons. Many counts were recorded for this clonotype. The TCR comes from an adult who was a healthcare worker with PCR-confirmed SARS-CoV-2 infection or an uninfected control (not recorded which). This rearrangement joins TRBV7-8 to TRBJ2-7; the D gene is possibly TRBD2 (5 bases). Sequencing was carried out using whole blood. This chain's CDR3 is CASSLNSGGSSYEQYF. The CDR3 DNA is TGTGCCAGCAGCTTAAATTCGGGTGGGAGCTCCTACGAGCAGTACTTC. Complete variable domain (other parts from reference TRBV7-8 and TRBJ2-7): GAGVSQSPRYKVAKRGQDVALRCDPISGHVSLFWYQQALGQGPEFLTYFQNEAQLDKSGLPSDRFFAERPEGSVSTLKIQRTQQEDSAVYLCASSLNSGGSSYEQYFGPGTRLTVT.